These 21 T cell receptor beta chains were sequenced from one sample in a study of CD8 T cells in ankylosing spondylitis (dated by TCRdb to 2016 to 2017). The library was generated by 5' RACE. TCRdb records Illumina HiSeq 2500 as the sequencer. TCRdb took the public reads, trimmed them with fastp at Q25, ran MiXCR for clone calling and kept in-frame beta chains. Merged by CDR3 protein, the rows form single entries marked with the most common genes and DNA. The sample table contains some 200,000 distinct CDR3 sequences; only one count was recorded for under 30% of them. Less than 8.5% of the sample lies in the top ten. The sequenced material came from blood, either unsorted or a sorted T cell fraction (not recorded which). The origin of the receptors is a male donor with ankylosing spondylitis or in good health (not recorded which).

This clonotype occurred many times. This chain connects TRBV29-1 to TRBJ1-2; a possible D gene is TRBD1 (5 bases). V was clipped by 5 bases and J by 6 bases, with 13 bases between them. Germline lookup yields CDR1 SQVTM and CDR2 ANQGSEA. CDR3 length: 12 residues. The CDR3 spells CSVLQGGHGYTF. For the CDR3, the DNA is TGCAGCGTTCTTCAGGGAGGCCATGGCTACACCTTC.

This clonotype came up many times. This chain joins TRBV5-1 and TRBJ2-2; the D is unclear. The CDR3 has 13 amino acids. The V end lost 5 bases, the J end lost 6 bases, and 11 bases lay between the germline ends. Germline CDR1 reads SGHRS; CDR2 reads YFSETQ. The CDR3 nucleotides read TGCGCCAGCAGGGAACTCTTTGCCGGGGAGCTGTTTTTT. Translated: CASRELFAGELFF.

This clonotype was observed a single time. The chain links TRBV15 to TRBJ2-3; tentative D call: TRBD1 (5 bases). In germline, CDR1 is LNHNV, CDR2 YYDKDF (reference sequence). V was cut by 5 bases and J by 1 base, with 16 bases left in between. The CDR3 is 16 residues long. In nucleotides, the CDR3 is TGTGCCACCAGCCTGCAGGGTACTGGGGGCACAGATACGCAGTATTTT. Its protein product is CATSLQGTGGTDTQYF.

This clonotype appeared a few times. The CDR3 region has the DNA TGTGCCAGCAGTCTACTAGCGGGAGGGTCCACAGATACGCAGTATTTT. Protein product: CASSLLAGGSTDTQYF. The V and J genes are TRBV27 and TRBJ2-3, with 13 nucleotides matching TRBD2. This CDR3 spans 16 amino acids. Trimming took 5 bases from V and 2 from J; bases not matched to a gene: 4. Germline V lookup: CDR1 MNHEY, CDR2 SMNVEV (reference sequence).

This clonotype was counted at least ten times. The chain recombines TRBV5-1 with TRBJ2-3; D possibly corresponds to TRBD1 (5 bases). Trimming took off 1 base at V and 6 bases at J, with 9 bases between the two ends. The germline CDR1 and CDR2 sequences are SGHRS and YFSETQ. The CDR3 is made up of 13 amino acids. Here the CDR3 reads CASSLPGKDTQYF. Here the CDR3 DNA reads TGCGCCAGCAGCTTGCCAGGGAAGGATACGCAGTATTTT.

The chain combines TRBV20-1 with TRBJ2-3, with a possible D match to TRBD1 (6 bases). This CDR3 spans 17 amino acids. V shed 6 bases and J shed 0 bases, with 22 bases lying between them. Per the germline V gene, CDR1 is DFQATT and CDR2 is SNEGSKA (reference sequence). DNA of the CDR3: TGCAGTGCGGGATCCCAGGGGAATCCCGTAAGCACAGATACGCAGTATTTT. Encoded protein: CSAGSQGNPVSTDTQYF.

The CDR3 loop is CSAGTGRNTEAFF. CDR3 nucleotide sequence: TGCAGTGCCGGAACCGGGAGGAACACTGAAGCTTTCTTT. The rearrangement uses TRBV20-1 and TRBJ1-1; the D is unclear. This CDR3 region has 13 residues. CDR1 is DFQATT, CDR2 SNEGSKA, per germline (reference sequence). Trimming left V 6 bases short and J 1 base short, with 12 bases between.

The chain employs TRBV7-9 and TRBJ2-1, with 8 positions matching TRBD2. CDR1 is SEHNR, CDR2 FQNEAQ, per germline (reference sequence). CDR3 length: 17 residues. Germline trimming cut 1 base from V and 0 bases from J; bases unmatched to any gene: 5. CDR3 sequence reads: CASSLGGGTSSYNEQFF. CDR3 sequence (DNA): TGTGCCAGCAGCTTAGGGGGAGGGACTAGCTCCTACAATGAGCAGTTCTTC.

The chain is built from TRBV20-1 and TRBJ1-6; D is ambiguous. This CDR3 spans 14 amino acids. Looked up from germline, CDR1 is DFQATT and CDR2 is SNEGSKA (reference sequence). Trimming removed 2 bases at V and 10 bases at J, with 15 bases between. Here the CDR3 reads CSARSGSLGSPLHF. The CDR3 nucleotides read TGCAGTGCTAGAAGCGGATCTTTGGGGTCACCCCTCCACTTT.

This clonotype came up a few times. J is TRBJ1-1 and V is TRBV7-2, with a weak D call TRBD1 (5 bases). Germline loops: CDR1 SGHTA, CDR2 FQGNSA. The CDR3 loop spans 12 amino acids. Deletions cut 2 bases from V and 11 bases from J, with 12 bases between. The CDR3 spells CASSLQGVEAFF. The CDR3 region has the DNA TGTGCCAGCAGCTTACAAGGGGTTGAGGCTTTCTTT.

The table lists this clonotype with a few counts. V gene TRBV29-1 combines with J gene TRBJ2-5; D might be TRBD1 (6 bases). This CDR3 is 12 amino acids long. CDR1 and CDR2 from the germline V gene are SQVTM and ANQGSEA. V dropped 4 bases and J dropped 4 bases, with 10 bases sitting between them. The CDR3 DNA sequence: TGCAGCGTTGTTGGGGGCGGAGAGACCCAGTACTTC. It is translated as CSVVGGGETQYF.

A few counts support this clonotype. The gene calls are TRBV4-3 and TRBJ2-7, with TRBD2 as a possible D gene (5 bases). This CDR3 comprises 16 residues. Trimming cost V 0 bases and J 3 bases, with 15 bases left between them. From germline, CDR1 is LGHNA and CDR2 YSLEER. DNA of the CDR3: TGCGCCAGCAGCCAAGATACGCGGGCTAATAGCTACGAGCAGTACTTC. It codes for CASSQDTRANSYEQYF.

The chain has TRBV29-1 and TRBJ1-1, with D unresolved. The V and J ends lost 7 bases and 5 bases respectively, with 11 bases between them. CDR3 size: 11 residues. CDR1 is SQVTM, CDR2 ANQGSEA, per germline. DNA of the CDR3: TGCAGCGGCGGGCGCGGTACTGAAGCTTTCTTT. This gives the protein CSGGRGTEAFF. Combining the CDR3 with reference TRBV29-1 and TRBJ1-1 gives the whole variable domain SAVISQKPSRDICQRGTSLTIQCQVDSQVTMMFWYRQQPGQSLTLIATANQGSEATYESGFVIDKFPISRPNLTFSTLTVSNMSPEDSSIYLCSGGRGTEAFFGQGTRLTVV.

The V call is TRBV3-1, the J call TRBJ2-7; D is undetermined. Germline CDR1 is LGHDT and CDR2 is YNNKEL (reference sequence). Trimming shortened V by 1 base and J by 1 base, and 8 bases separated the two germline ends. This CDR3 region has 14 residues. The CDR3 region has the DNA TGTGCCAGCAGCCAAGGTGGGCGGTCCTACGAGCAGTACTTC. It is translated as CASSQGGRSYEQYF.

In this sample, this clonotype turned up once. A much bigger clone sits one base away, suggesting this may be a read error. V and J are TRBV7-2 and TRBJ2-1, with 9 bases fitting TRBD1. The CDR3 sequence is 15 residues long. Trimming at V came to 1 base and at J to 9 bases, leaving 7 bases not matched to a gene. CDR1 is SGHTA, CDR2 FQGNSA, per germline. CDR3 sequence (DNA): TGTGCCAGCAGCTTAGGGGACAGGGAATTTAGTGAGCAGTTCTTC. This encodes CASSLGDREFSEQFF.

The sample holds many counts of this clonotype. This chain connects TRBV29-1 to TRBJ2-3; D uncertain. V shed 0 bases and J shed 2 bases, with 18 bases lying between them. CDR1 is SQVTM, CDR2 ANQGSEA, per germline. The CDR3 has 17 amino acids. Here the CDR3 reads CSVEDPSSAGPTDTQYF. The CDR3 DNA follows: TGCAGCGTTGAAGATCCTTCTAGTGCCGGCCCCACAGATACGCAGTATTTT.

This clonotype was found many times. The chain couples TRBV5-6 to TRBJ1-2; D might be TRBD1 (5 bases). The CDR3 totals 14 residues. Germline V gene sequence: CDR1 SGHDT, CDR2 YYEEEE. V gave up 4 bases and J gave up 4 bases, with 14 bases separating them. The CDR3 DNA reads as TGTGCCAGCAGCCCTCACGGGGGGACCTATGGCTACACCTTC. Its translation is CASSPHGGTYGYTF.

This clonotype was found a few times. The chain couples TRBV29-1 to TRBJ2-7; 8 bases agree with TRBD2. The J segment lost 0 bases and the V segment lost 4 bases, leaving 8 bases of the junction unmatched. This CDR3 has 15 amino acids. Germline loops: CDR1 SQVTM, CDR2 ANQGSEA. The CDR3 DNA is TGCAGCGTTGTACTAGCGGTCGCGAGCTCCTACGAGCAGTACTTC. Translation gives CSVVLAVASSYEQYF.

The J gene is TRBJ2-7, the V gene TRBV27; 8 bases are a match to TRBD1. Germline CDR1 and CDR2: MNHEY and SMNVEV (reference sequence). V gave up 7 bases and J gave up 6 bases; unmatched junction bases: 11. The CDR3 is made up of 14 amino acids. The CDR3 spells CASIQQGGRGEQYF. The CDR3 nucleotides read TGTGCCAGCATACAACAGGGGGGACGGGGCGAGCAGTACTTC.

CDR3 nucleotides: TGCGCCAGCAGCTTGGCTGGACGCCAGAGCTCTGGGGCCAACGTCCTGACTTTC. As protein: CASSLAGRQSSGANVLTF. J is TRBJ2-6 and V is TRBV5-1; D gene unclear. In germline, CDR1 is SGHRS, CDR2 YFSETQ. Trimming left V 0 bases short and J 0 bases short, with 13 bases between. The CDR3 totals 18 residues.

This clonotype was picked up one time. V is TRBV24-1 and J is TRBJ2-7; 7 bases map to TRBD2. The CDR3 is made up of 14 amino acids. V was clipped by 5 bases and J by 5 bases; unmatched bases: 8. Germline CDR1 reads KGHDR; CDR2 reads SFDVKD. CDR3: CATSGRAGSDEQYF. Here the CDR3 DNA reads TGTGCCACCAGTGGCCGAGCGGGGAGTGACGAGCAGTACTTC.